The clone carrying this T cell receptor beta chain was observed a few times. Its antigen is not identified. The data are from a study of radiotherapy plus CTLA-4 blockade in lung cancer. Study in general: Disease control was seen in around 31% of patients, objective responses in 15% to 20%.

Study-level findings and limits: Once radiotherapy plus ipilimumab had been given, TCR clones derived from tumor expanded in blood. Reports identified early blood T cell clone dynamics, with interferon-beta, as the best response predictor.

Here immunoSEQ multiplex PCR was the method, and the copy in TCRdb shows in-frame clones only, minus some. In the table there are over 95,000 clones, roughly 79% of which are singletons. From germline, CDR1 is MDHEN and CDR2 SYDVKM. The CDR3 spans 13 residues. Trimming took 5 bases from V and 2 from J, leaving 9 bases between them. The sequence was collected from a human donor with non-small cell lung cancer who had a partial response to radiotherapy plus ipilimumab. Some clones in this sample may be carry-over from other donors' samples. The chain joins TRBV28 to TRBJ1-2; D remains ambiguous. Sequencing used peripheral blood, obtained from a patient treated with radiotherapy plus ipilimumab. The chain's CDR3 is CASSVQNNYGYTF. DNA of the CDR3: TGTGCCAGCAGTGTACAGAACAACTATGGCTACACCTTC.